These 10 T cell receptor beta chains share one sample of origin, sequenced in a study of T cell changes during pregnancy in multiple sclerosis (dated by TCRdb to the late 2010s). Libraries came from the immunoSEQ multiplex PCR assay. Not all clones reach the TCRdb copy of this immuneACCESS table, which keeps in-frame sequences only. Checked studies attribute under half of the gap to unresolved V genes and leave the rest unexplained. Within this sample are 90,000 to 120,000 clones, with roughly 92% of them counted one time only. The top ten clones comprise less than 4% of the sample. Sequenced material: peripheral blood, taken after pregnancy. The receptors come from a female donor with multiple sclerosis, enrolled in a pregnancy study.

The chain combines TRBV10-3 with TRBJ2-3; 7 nucleotides align to TRBD2. V lost 8 bases and J lost 2; bases outside the gene matches: 16. There are 17 residues in the CDR3. Germline lookup yields CDR1 ENHRY and CDR2 SYGVKD. CDR3 DNA: TGTGCCATCTCCGATACCAGGTCGGGGGGTACCACAGATACGCAGTATTTT. Translated: CAISDTRSGGTTDTQYF.

In its sample, this clone was seen once. This rearrangement joins TRBV5-1 to TRBJ2-3, with D perhaps TRBD1 (5 bases). This CDR3 has 14 amino acids. Germline V gene data show CDR1 as SGHRS and CDR2 as YFSETQ. V lost 4 bases and J 0 bases, leaving 9 bases between the germline ends. The CDR3 DNA reads TGCGCCAGCAGCCCTGACAGTAGCACAGATACGCAGTATTTT. This translates into CASSPDSSTDTQYF.

The rearrangement joins TRBV5-1 to TRBJ1-1; tentative D call: TRBD1 (6 bases). The CDR3 totals 13 residues. Germline V gene lookup returns CDR1 SGHRS and CDR2 YFSETQ. Trimming cost V 4 bases and J 1 base, with 8 bases left between them. CDR3 DNA sequence: TGCGCCAGCAGCCGGGACACGAACACTGAAGCTTTCTTT. Its translation is CASSRDTNTEAFF.

This chain connects TRBV9 to TRBJ2-7, with D possibly TRBD1 on 6 matching bases. Trimming shortened V by 5 bases and J by 4 bases, and 19 bases separated the two germline ends. The CDR3 has 15 amino acids. The germline gives CDR1 SGDLS, CDR2 YYNGEE. In DNA, the CDR3 is TGTGCCAGCAGTCAACAGGGCTCATCCCTATACGAGCAGTACTTC. Translated: CASSQQGSSLYEQYF.

V usage is TRBV13 and J usage is TRBJ1-2; 8 bases fit TRBD1. J was trimmed by 4 bases and V by 5 bases; bases with no gene match: 6. The germline CDR1 and CDR2 sequences are PRHDT and FYEKMQ (reference sequence). The CDR3 runs to 14 residues. In DNA form, the CDR3 reads TGTGCCAGCAGCCAGGACAGGGACGCCTATGGCTACACCTTC. Its translation: CASSQDRDAYGYTF.

The gene calls are TRBV10-3 and TRBJ1-3; TRBD1 is a possible D gene (5 bases). The CDR3 sequence is 13 residues long. Germline loops: CDR1 ENHRY, CDR2 SYGVKD. Trimming took 10 bases from V and 2 from J, leaving 12 bases between them. In DNA form, the CDR3 reads TGTGCCAAACGCGACAGCCCTGGAAACACCATATATTTT. It specifies CAKRDSPGNTIYF.

The chain is built from TRBV11-2 and TRBJ1-5; 7 bases fit TRBD1. J lost 4 bases, V lost 5 bases, and 2 bases had no gene match. The CDR3 consists of 13 residues. CDR1 SGHAT and CDR2 FQNNGV come from the germline V gene. This chain's CDR3 is CASSQQGNQPQHF. CDR3 bases: TGTGCCAGCAGCCAACAGGGGAATCAGCCCCAGCATTTT.

In this sample, this clone turned up a few times. The chain couples TRBV19 to TRBJ1-1; D is uncertain. The CDR3 loop spans 13 amino acids. V lost 5 bases and J lost 8, with 15 bases in between. The V gene's germline CDR1 is LNHDA and CDR2 SQIVND (reference sequence). The CDR3 DNA is TGTGCCAGTAGTGAGCCGAATCTCCTCGAAGCTTTCTTT. Residues: CASSEPNLLEAFF.

J is TRBJ1-1 and V is TRBV2; 8 positions match TRBD1. Germline CDR1 reads SNHLY; CDR2 reads FYNNEI. The CDR3 totals 15 residues. The J segment lost 5 bases and the V segment lost 5 bases, leaving 10 bases of the junction unmatched. In nucleotides, the CDR3 is TGTGCCAGCAGTAAACGAGAGACAGGGGTAACTGAAGCTTTCTTT. Its translation: CASSKRETGVTEAFF.

This chain uses TRBV6-1 with TRBJ1-2; possibly TRBD1 for D (5 bases). Per the germline V gene, CDR1 is MNHNS and CDR2 is SASEGT. Trimming removed 1 base from V and 2 bases from J, with 11 bases in between. CDR3 length equals 15 residues. As DNA, the CDR3 is TGTGCCAGCAGTGAAGTAACAGGAGAAAACTATGGCTACACCTTC. Protein: CASSEVTGENYGYTF.